This T cell receptor beta chain came from a study of early T cells in non-severe SARS-CoV-2 infection. Whole-study context: Alpha and beta chains were unpaired, from unsorted whole-blood bulk RNA. Findings and caveats of the study: The VDJdb matching leaned toward anti-spike CD8 responses and overlooked private and CD4 specificities.

This clonotype appeared a few times. Its antigen is currently unknown. Unique molecular identifiers were attached to individual cDNA molecules. TCRdb reprocessed the 5' RACE reads via MiXCR and lists one record per CDR3 protein. The sample records roughly 63,000 distinct CDR3 sequences, around 13% being singletons. Trimming took 4 bases from V and 3 from J, leaving 7 bases between them. In germline, CDR1 is DFQATT, CDR2 SNEGSKA (reference sequence). The CDR3 is 12 residues long. Sequencing was performed on whole blood. The gene calls are TRBV20-1 and TRBJ2-4; D call uncertain. The TCR comes from an adult who was a healthcare worker with PCR-confirmed SARS-CoV-2 infection or an uninfected control (not recorded which). The CDR3 nucleotides are TGCAGTGCTATGGAAAACAAAAACATTCAGTACTTC. It yields the protein CSAMENKNIQYF.